Presented here are 20 T cell receptor beta chains from one specimen sequenced in a study of T cells in Graves' hyperthyroidism and ophthalmopathy (dated by TCRdb to between 2019 and 2020). Library preparation used multiplex PCR. Instrument on record: Illumina HiSeq 2000. Amplification of TCR beta CDR3 regions was carried out from RNA transcripts. A first-round RT-PCR of the TCR CDR3 used the HTBI primer set with the Qiagen OneStep RT-PCR kit. TCRdb trimmed the raw reads at Q25, called clones with MiXCR and kept productive beta chains. Rows merge per CDR3 protein into single entries with the most common DNA and genes. In this sample the table shows around 340,000 distinct CDR3 sequences, roughly 17% of which occur a single time. Jointly, the top ten make up approximately 35% of the sample. Sequenced material: blood. The receptors stem from a woman aged 30 to 39 with Graves' hyperthyroidism that later progressed to Graves' ophthalmopathy.

This clonotype was observed many times. V and J are TRBV25-1 and TRBJ2-1; D is undetermined. V lost 4 bases and J lost 5, with 9 bases in between. This CDR3 is 13 amino acids long. The germline gives CDR1 MGHDK, CDR2 SYGVNS. CDR3 region: CASSARTDNEQFF. CDR3 DNA: TGTGCCAGCAGTGCCCGGACGGACAATGAGCAGTTCTTC.

This clonotype was found many times. This sequence joins TRBV24-1 and TRBJ2-1; 12 positions agree with TRBD2. CDR1 and CDR2 from the germline V gene are KGHDR and SFDVKD. CDR3 length: 15 residues. Trimming at V came to 3 bases and at J to 7 bases, leaving 3 bases not matched to a gene. CDR3 coding DNA: TGTGCCACCAGTGATGCTAGCGGGGGGGCTAATGAGCAGTTCTTC. The encoded protein is CATSDASGGANEQFF.

This clonotype was found many times. This rearrangement joins TRBV19 to TRBJ1-2; D is undetermined. Trimming pared 2 bases from V and 4 bases from J, leaving 11 bases between. This CDR3 contains 14 residues. Germline CDR1 and CDR2: LNHDA and SQIVND (reference sequence). CDR3 in amino acids: CASSISASLYGYTF. The CDR3 bases are TGTGCCAGTAGTATAAGTGCCAGCCTCTATGGCTACACCTTC.

The rearrangement links TRBV4-2 to TRBJ1-5; TRBD1 is a possible D gene (5 bases). Between the trimmed V and J ends, which lost 3 bases and 0 bases, there was a span of 9 bases. This CDR3 comprises 15 residues. Per germline, CDR1 LGHNA and CDR2 YNFKEQ. This CDR3 is CASSHEGYSNQPQHF. The CDR3 bases are TGTGCCAGCAGCCATGAGGGGTATAGCAATCAGCCCCAGCATTTT.

This clonotype was counted ten times or more. Compared with germline, one end of the junction differs, possibly owing to a read error. The rearrangement uses TRBV11-2 and TRBJ1-1; D gene uncertain. The CDR3 contains 20 residues. CDR1 and CDR2 (germline): SGHAT, FQNNGV. CDR3 region: CASSLSIYLGERLTNTEAFF. As DNA, the CDR3 is TGTGCCAGCAGCTTATCAATCTACTTAGGTGAGAGGCTGACGAACACAGAAGCTTTCTTT.

This clonotype was seen at least ten times. The chain has TRBV19 and TRBJ2-6; the D gene is possibly TRBD1 (5 bases). V was trimmed by 8 bases and J by 0 bases, leaving 17 bases between them. The CDR3 is 17 residues long. Germline lookup yields CDR1 LNHDA and CDR2 SQIVND (reference sequence). The CDR3 spells CASDRGHVLSGANVLTF. CDR3 nucleotides: TGTGCCAGTGACCGTGGACACGTCCTCTCTGGGGCCAACGTCCTGACTTTC.

Notes on this clonotype: This may be a read error: a much more frequent sequence differs by one nucleotide. Given the absence of the conserved phenylalanine or tryptophan at the CDR3 end, a read error is likely. The chain recombines TRBV19 with TRBJ2-2; 8 positions match TRBD1. The length of the CDR3 is 15 residues. Germline CDR1 is LNHDA and CDR2 is SQIVND (reference sequence). The junction had 8 bases not matched to a gene; V was cut back by 7 bases and J by 4 bases. CDR3 in DNA: TGTGCCAGTAAGATACAGACAGGGGCCACCGGGGAGCTGTTTCTT. Protein: CASKIQTGATGELFL.

The rearrangement links TRBV4-2 to TRBJ2-1; D is unresolved. Trimming took off 1 base at V and 9 bases at J, with 13 bases between the two ends. CDR3 length: 14 amino acids. The germline V gene encodes CDR1 LGHNA and CDR2 YNFKEQ. The CDR3 region has the DNA TGTGCCAGCAGCCAAGCAACGCCCCGTAGTGAGCAGTTCTTC. Translation: CASSQATPRSEQFF.

The gene calls are TRBV5-5 and TRBJ2-6; D is uncertain. The CDR3 sequence is 17 residues long. From germline, CDR1 is SGHKS and CDR2 YYEKEE (reference sequence). Trimming cost V 4 bases and J 4 bases, with 18 bases left between them. The CDR3 DNA reads as TGTGCCAGCAGCCCCCGTTTACCCCGATCCGGGGCCAACGTCCTGACTTTC. Protein: CASSPRLPRSGANVLTF.

This clonotype was seen ten or more times. The chain couples TRBV12-3 or TRBV12-4 to TRBJ1-2; 10 bases are shared with TRBD1. The CDR3 has 14 residues. Trimming removed 6 bases from V and 2 bases from J; junction bases left unmatched: 3. The CDR3 region has the DNA TGTGCCAGCAGCGCGGGACAGGGGAACTATGGCTACACCTTC. Its translation is CASSAGQGNYGYTF.

This clonotype was detected only a few times. The CDR3 bases are TGCAGCGTTGTGACAGGCGGGGGTAGGGGGGATGAGCAGTTCTTC. Its protein product is CSVVTGGGRGDEQFF. V usage is TRBV29-1 and J usage is TRBJ2-1; D is possibly TRBD2 (7 bases). This CDR3 region has 15 residues. The germline V gene encodes CDR1 SQVTM and CDR2 ANQGSEA. The ends were cut back, 4 bases at V and 8 bases at J, with 21 bases in the middle.

The chain employs TRBV3-1 and TRBJ2-2; no clear D gene. The ends were cut back, 0 bases at V and 0 bases at J, with 8 bases in the middle. Germline-derived CDR1 and CDR2 are LGHDT and YNNKEL (reference sequence). This CDR3 is built from 16 residues. CDR3 nucleotides: TGTGCCAGCAGCCAAGAGGCCAGTTCGAACACCGGGGAGCTGTTTTTT. It is translated as CASSQEASSNTGELFF.

At least ten counts were recorded for this clonotype. The DNA for the CDR3 is TGTGCCACCAGTCGGACAGGGTATGGCAATGAGCAGTTCTTC. This codes for CATSRTGYGNEQFF. J is TRBJ2-1 and V is TRBV24-1; 8 positions agree with TRBD1. V shed 6 bases and J 6 bases; nucleotides not matched to a gene: 6. The CDR3 has 14 amino acids. The germline V gene encodes CDR1 KGHDR and CDR2 SFDVKD.

The chain carries TRBV19 and TRBJ2-5, with 7 bases lining up with TRBD2. The V segment lost 5 bases and the J segment 5 bases; nucleotides outside the gene matches: 2. The CDR3 runs 12 residues. CDR1 and CDR2 from the germline V gene are LNHDA and SQIVND (reference sequence). This chain's CDR3 is CASSRSGETQYF. CDR3 DNA sequence: TGTGCCAGTAGTCGTAGCGGGGAGACCCAGTACTTC.

This clonotype showed up many times. The chain has TRBV27 and TRBJ1-1; D is unclear. The CDR3 spans 16 residues. Germline V gene lookup returns CDR1 MNHEY and CDR2 SMNVEV (reference sequence). Deletions cut 6 bases from V and 0 bases from J, with 17 bases between. The CDR3 here is CASSPRGGVLNTEAFF. CDR3 nucleotides: TGTGCCAGCAGCCCCCGTGGTGGGGTTCTGAACACTGAAGCTTTCTTT.

This clonotype showed up many times. The V call is TRBV2, the J call TRBJ2-3, with D uncertain. V was shortened by 5 bases and J by 0 bases, with 9 bases between the two germline ends. This CDR3 has 14 residues. Germline CDR1 and CDR2: SNHLY and FYNNEI. CDR3 amino acids: CASSKTPSTDTQYF. As DNA, the CDR3 is TGTGCCAGCAGTAAAACCCCTAGCACAGATACGCAGTATTTT.

The chain employs TRBV4-1 and TRBJ1-1; TRBD1 matches 7 bases. CDR3 size: 15 residues. J was trimmed by 2 bases and V by 1 base; bases with no gene match: 4. CDR1 is MGHRA, CDR2 YSYEKL, per germline. The CDR3 nucleotides read TGCGCCAGCAGCCAAGCCACAGGGGCAAACACTGAAGCTTTCTTT. This codes for CASSQATGANTEAFF.

In its sample, this clonotype was seen many times. The chain has TRBV11-2 and TRBJ2-7; TRBD1 might be the D (6 bases). This CDR3 spans 15 amino acids. The V gene's germline CDR1 is SGHAT and CDR2 FQNNGV. V was cut by 6 bases and J by 0 bases, with 15 bases left in between. CDR3 bases: TGTGCCAGCAGGTGGGGGCCAGGGCCCTCCTACGAGCAGTACTTC. Protein: CASRWGPGPSYEQYF.

In this sample, this clonotype turned up many times. The chain is built from TRBV20-1 and TRBJ2-1; a weak D match, TRBD2 (5 bases). The CDR3 spans 16 residues. The V gene's germline CDR1 is DFQATT and CDR2 SNEGSKA (reference sequence). V was shortened by 4 bases and J by 0 bases, with 16 bases between the two germline ends. The CDR3 loop is CSAMGATWSSYNEQFF. CDR3 coding DNA: TGCAGTGCTATGGGAGCGACTTGGAGCTCCTACAATGAGCAGTTCTTC.

The table lists this clonotype with many counts. The chain carries TRBV28 and TRBJ1-1; 11 bases line up with TRBD1. Germline values: CDR1 MDHEN, CDR2 SYDVKM. V shed 8 bases and J 7 bases; nucleotides not matched to a gene: 21. The CDR3 has 18 residues. This chain's CDR3 is CASGILITGQGVPDEAFF. The CDR3 DNA follows: TGTGCCAGCGGAATCTTGATTACGGGACAGGGGGTTCCGGATGAAGCTTTCTTT. The full variable domain, in which reference TRBV28 and TRBJ1-1 provide the parts outside the CDR3, is DVKVTQSSRYLVKRTGEKVFLECVQDMDHENMFWYRQDPGLGLRLIYFSYDVKMKEKGDIPEGYSVSREKKERFSLILESASTNQTSMYLCASGILITGQGVPDEAFFGQGTRLTVV.